These T cell receptor beta chains were read from a single sample in a study of blood T cell repertoires in COVID-19. Some clones are missing from TCRdb's copy, which holds only in-frame ones; the method was immunoSEQ multiplex PCR. The top ten clones hold approximately 40% of a sample with around 81,000 clones, about 83% of them seen once. The specimen was peripheral blood. These receptors all stem from a man at least 80 years old with acute or convalescent COVID-19. The CDR3 runs from the conserved cysteine through the conserved F or W. The D gene is left open where the match is weak. Clone size is given for some rows only: seen once, a few or many times, or a class if the clone is expanded.

TRBD2,TRBJ2-6,TRBV28,-,TGTGCCAGCAGTCCTAGCGGGGGGGCTTCTGGGGCCAACGTCCTGACTTTC,CASSPSGGASGANVLTF
-,TRBJ1-2,TRBV9,once,TGTGCCAGCACCTATTCGGGGTTTGGCTACACCTTC,CASTYSGFGYTF
-,TRBJ1-1,TRBV11-2,-,TGTGCCAGCAGCTTATCCACAGACACTGAAGCTTTCTTT,CASSLSTDTEAFF
-,TRBJ2-5,TRBV28,-,TGTGCCAGCAGTTTGCAGGCGACCCAGTACTTC,CASSLQATQYF
-,TRBJ2-3,TRBV28,-,TGTGCCAGCACTACTGCGGGGGCGGGGGATACGCAGTATTTT,CASTTAGAGDTQYF
TRBD2,TRBJ2-2,TRBV30,-,TGTGCCTGGAGGCTAGCGGGGAGGACGAACACCGGGGAGCTGTTTTTT,CAWRLAGRTNTGELFF
-,TRBJ1-1,TRBV19,-,TGTGCCAGTAGTGCCGCGGGGGTCGGCACTGAAGCTTTCTTT,CASSAAGVGTEAFF
TRBD1,TRBJ2-7,TRBV6-2/TRBV6-3,-,TGTGCCAGCAGTTACCCCCAAGGGGGCCCGGCCTCGGTCGAGCAGTACTTC,CASSYPQGGPASVEQYF
TRBD2,TRBJ2-1,TRBV5-1,-,TGCGCCAGCAGCTTGGCTCCTAGCGGGGGGTACGGTGAGCAGTTCTTC,CASSLAPSGGYGEQFF
TRBD2,TRBJ2-7,TRBV9,-,TGTGCCAGCAGCGTAGGGGCTAGCGGGAGGGCCAACTTC,CASSVGASGRANF
-,TRBJ2-5,TRBV7-2,-,TGTGCCAGCAGTCCTGGGGCTAGTGAGACCCAGTACTTC,CASSPGASETQYF